This T cell receptor (beta chain) was sequenced for a study of blood T cells in healthy people across ages. It was with a sample-barcoded 5' primer and a J-beta primer mix that a second PCR of about 6 to 11 cycles was run. One entry per CDR3 protein results from TCRdb running MiXCR on the 5' RACE reads. The sample shows around 800,000 distinct CDR3 sequences, around 25% of them seen only once. Findings and caveats of the study: Diversity was higher, and naive CD4+ cells more numerous, in long-lived donors than in aged donors.

Concerning this clonotype itself: Its antigen is not known.

The donors, all healthy, were Caucasians living in Russia, aged 6 to 90. Collection of approximately 9.3 milliliters of peripheral blood was performed for each donor. Germline V gene sequence: CDR1 SGHVS, CDR2 FNYEAQ. This CDR3 region has 16 residues. Trimming left V 1 base short and J 0 bases short, with 10 bases between. The data were also submitted as part of a second study, on T cells of mothers and their children.

This receptor was obtained from a boy younger than 18 in good health. V and J are TRBV7-6 and TRBJ1-3, with D possibly matching TRBD1 (6 bases). Sequencing was done on a sample of blood. The chain's CDR3 is CASSLVDSISGNTIYF. The CDR3 nucleotides read TGTGCCAGCAGCTTAGTGGACAGCATCTCTGGAAACACCATATATTTT.